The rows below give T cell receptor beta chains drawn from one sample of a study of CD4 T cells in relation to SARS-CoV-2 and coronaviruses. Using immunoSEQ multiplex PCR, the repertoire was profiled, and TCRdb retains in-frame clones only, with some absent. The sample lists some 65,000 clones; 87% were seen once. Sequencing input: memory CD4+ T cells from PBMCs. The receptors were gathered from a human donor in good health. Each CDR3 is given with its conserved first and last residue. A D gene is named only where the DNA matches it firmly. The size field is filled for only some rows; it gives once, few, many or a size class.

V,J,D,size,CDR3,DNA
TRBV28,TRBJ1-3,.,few,CASTRAGESGNTIYF,TGTGCCAGCACCCGAGCCGGGGAGTCTGGAAACACCATATATTTT
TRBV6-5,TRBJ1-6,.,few,CASSYQGLPVTLHF,TGTGCCAGCAGTTACCAGGGACTCCCGGTAACCCTCCACTTT
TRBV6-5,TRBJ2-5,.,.,CASSYLPRQETQYF,TGTGCCAGCAGTTATTTGCCTAGACAAGAGACCCAGTACTTC
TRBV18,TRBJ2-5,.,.,CASSPRVIGETQYF,TGTGCCAGCTCACCGAGGGTGATAGGAGAGACCCAGTACTTC
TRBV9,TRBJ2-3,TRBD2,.,CASSGLAGVSDTQYF,TGTGCCAGCTCGGGACTAGCGGGAGTTTCAGATACGCAGTATTTT
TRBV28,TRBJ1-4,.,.,CASSLFRGTNEKLFF,TGTGCCAGCAGTTTATTTAGGGGAACTAATGAAAAACTGTTTTTT
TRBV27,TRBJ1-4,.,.,CANTPGGKGEKLFF,TGTGCCAACACCCCTGGGGGAAAAGGGGAAAAACTGTTTTTT
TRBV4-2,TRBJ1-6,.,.,CASSQDGESPLHF,TGTGCCAGCAGCCAAGATGGGGAATCACCCCTCCACTTT
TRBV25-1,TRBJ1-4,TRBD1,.,CASSGRDRGREKLFF,TGTGCCAGCAGTGGAAGAGACAGGGGGAGGGAAAAACTGTTTTTT
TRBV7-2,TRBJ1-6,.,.,CASSLGGGVNSPLHF,TGTGCCAGCAGCTTGGGGGGCGGCGTTAATTCACCCCTCCACTTT
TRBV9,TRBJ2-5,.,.,CASSVTPGRVGETQYF,TGTGCCAGCAGCGTGACCCCCGGAAGGGTGGGAGAGACCCAGTACTTC
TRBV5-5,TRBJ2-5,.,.,CASSRGPQVQETQYF,TGTGCCAGCAGCCGGGGACCGCAAGTCCAAGAGACCCAGTACTTC
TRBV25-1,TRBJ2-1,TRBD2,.,CASSIAGGGYNEQFF,TGTGCCAGCAGCATAGCGGGGGGCGGCTACAATGAGCAGTTCTTC
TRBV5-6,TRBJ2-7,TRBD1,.,CASSPAGQASYEQYF,TGTGCCAGCAGCCCGGCGGGACAGGCATCCTACGAGCAGTACTTC
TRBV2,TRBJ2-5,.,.,CASSELGPYSETQYF,TGTGCCAGCAGTGAGCTGGGCCCGTATTCAGAGACCCAGTACTTC
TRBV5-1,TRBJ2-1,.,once,CASTVVGVGYNEQFF,TGCGCCAGCACCGTTGTCGGGGTCGGATACAATGAGCAGTTCTTC
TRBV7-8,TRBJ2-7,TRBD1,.,CASSPRRDSYYEQYF,TGTGCCAGCAGCCCCCGAAGGGACAGCTACTACGAGCAGTACTTC
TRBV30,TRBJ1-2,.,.,CASLGEQGNYGYTF,TGTGCCTCCCTAGGGGAACAGGGCAACTATGGCTACACCTTC